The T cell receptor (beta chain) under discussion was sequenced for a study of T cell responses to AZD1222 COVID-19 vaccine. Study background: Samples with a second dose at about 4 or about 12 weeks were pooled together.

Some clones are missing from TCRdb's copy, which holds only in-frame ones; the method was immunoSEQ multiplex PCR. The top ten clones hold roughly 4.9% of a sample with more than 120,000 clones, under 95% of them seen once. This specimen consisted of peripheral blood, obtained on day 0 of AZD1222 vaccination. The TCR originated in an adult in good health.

CDR3 bases: TGTGCCAGCAGCTTAGGACCGGACGGTCAGCCCCAGCATTTT. Translating gives CASSLGPDGQPQHF. The chain combines TRBV7-2 with TRBJ1-5; no definite D call. V lost 1 base, J lost 6 bases, and 10 bases lay in between. Germline assignment: CDR1 SGHTA and CDR2 FQGNSA. The CDR3 sequence is 14 residues long.